This TCR beta chain was sequenced for a study of OX40 agonist ivuxolimab in advanced cancers. General study findings and limits: Fewer expanded clones were found on average in CD4+ than in CD8+ T cells.

As concerns this clone: Its target is not known.

Germline CDR1 SNHLY, CDR2 FYNNEI. CDR3 length: 14 residues. V shed 8 bases and J shed 1 base, with 15 bases lying between them. Researchers took blood at baseline, on cycle 4 day 1, and on cycle 7 day 1. Generated by immunoSEQ multiplex PCR, the TCRdb table keeps only in-frame clones and is missing some. The data hold some 80,000 clones, with approximately 87% observed a single time. This chain uses TRBV2 with TRBJ2-7; TRBD1 or TRBD2 may be the D gene (6 bases each). The receptor's source is an adult with an advanced solid tumor such as melanoma, head and neck, liver or kidney cancer. The starting material was CD4+ or CD8+ T cells sorted from blood, obtained in a trial of the OX40 agonist ivuxolimab. CDR3 nucleotide sequence: TGTGCCAGCGGGGAGGACAGCCGATCCTACGAGCAGTACTTC. It specifies CASGEDSRSYEQYF. Using reference TRBV2 and TRBJ2-7 for the parts outside the CDR3, the full variable domain is EPEVTQTPSHQVTQMGQEVILRCVPISNHLYFYWYRQILGQKVEFLVSFYNNEISEKSEIFDDQFSVERPDGSNFTLKIRSTKLEDSAMYFCASGEDSRSYEQYFGPGTRLTVT.